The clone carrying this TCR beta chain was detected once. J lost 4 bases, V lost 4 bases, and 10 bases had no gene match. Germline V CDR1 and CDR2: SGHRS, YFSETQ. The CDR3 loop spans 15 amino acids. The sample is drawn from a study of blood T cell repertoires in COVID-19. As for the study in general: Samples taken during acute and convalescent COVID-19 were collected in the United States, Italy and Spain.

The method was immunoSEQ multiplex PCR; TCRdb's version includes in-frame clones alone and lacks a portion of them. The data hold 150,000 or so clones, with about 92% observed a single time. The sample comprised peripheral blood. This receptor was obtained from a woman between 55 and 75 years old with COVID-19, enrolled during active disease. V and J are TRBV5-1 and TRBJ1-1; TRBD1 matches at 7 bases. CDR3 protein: CASSPTQGEGTEAFF. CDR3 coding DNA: TGCGCCAGCAGCCCTACCCAGGGGGAAGGCACTGAAGCTTTCTTT.